This is a list of T cell receptor beta chains from one sample in a study of Tregs in tolerant kidney transplant recipients. The data were produced by immunoSEQ multiplex PCR, yet TCRdb's version contains in-frame clones alone and is incomplete. The profile shows some 250,000 clones, approximately 83% of them singletons. The sequenced sample consisted of CD4+ T cells from blood. These receptors all come from a human donor in good health. Each CDR3 is given with its conserved first and last residue. The D gene is left open where the match is weak. Some rows have no size entry. The others give once, few or many, or a class for an expanded clone.

j_gene: TRBJ2-2; d_gene: .; abundance: few; v_gene: TRBV4-1; CDR3aa: CASSPLPGVGNTGELFF; CDR3nt: TGCGCCAGCAGCCCACTACCGGGGGTAGGGAACACCGGGGAGCTGTTTTTT
j_gene: TRBJ1-2; d_gene: .; abundance: .; v_gene: TRBV5-1; CDR3aa: CASSSSGLSESNYGYTF; CDR3nt: TGCGCCAGCAGCTCCTCCGGGTTGTCAGAGAGTAACTATGGCTACACCTTC
j_gene: TRBJ2-5; d_gene: .; abundance: .; v_gene: TRBV5-1; CDR3aa: CASRLTGSPTPRETQYF; CDR3nt: TGCGCCAGCCGTCTGACGGGCAGTCCTACCCCCCGAGAGACCCAGTACTTC
j_gene: TRBJ2-5; d_gene: .; abundance: .; v_gene: TRBV18; CDR3aa: CASSPPGEETQYF; CDR3nt: TGTGCCAGCTCACCACCAGGGGAAGAGACCCAGTACTTC
j_gene: TRBJ1-5; d_gene: TRBD1; abundance: .; v_gene: TRBV4-1; CDR3aa: CASRPDPGGSNQPQHF; CDR3nt: TGCGCCAGCAGACCCGACCCAGGGGGGAGCAATCAGCCCCAGCATTTT
j_gene: TRBJ2-3; d_gene: .; abundance: .; v_gene: TRBV7-6; CDR3aa: CASSPPVGPTDTQYF; CDR3nt: TGTGCCAGCAGCCCCCCAGTAGGGCCCACAGATACGCAGTATTTT
j_gene: TRBJ1-5; d_gene: .; abundance: .; v_gene: TRBV29-1; CDR3aa: CSVGKGNQPQHF; CDR3nt: TGCAGCGTTGGTAAGGGGAATCAGCCCCAGCATTTT
j_gene: TRBJ2-2; d_gene: .; abundance: .; v_gene: TRBV18; CDR3aa: CASSPLGAAENTGELFF; CDR3nt: TGTGCCAGCTCACCACTAGGTGCCGCAGAAAACACCGGGGAGCTGTTTTTT
j_gene: TRBJ1-4; d_gene: TRBD1; abundance: few; v_gene: TRBV6-5; CDR3aa: CATSRDSGSNEKLFF; CDR3nt: TGTGCCACTTCTAGGGACAGCGGGTCCAATGAAAAACTGTTTTTT
j_gene: TRBJ1-1; d_gene: .; abundance: .; v_gene: TRBV29-1; CDR3aa: CSPKPREGSVAFF; CDR3nt: TGCAGCCCCAAACCGAGGGAGGGCAGTGTAGCTTTCTTT
j_gene: TRBJ2-7; d_gene: TRBD2; abundance: few; v_gene: TRBV27; CDR3aa: CASQWTSGYEQYF; CDR3nt: TGTGCCAGCCAATGGACTAGCGGCTACGAGCAGTACTTC
j_gene: TRBJ1-5; d_gene: TRBD1; abundance: .; v_gene: TRBV5-8; CDR3aa: CASSRTGEISNQPQHF; CDR3nt: TGTGCCAGCAGCAGGACAGGGGAAATAAGCAATCAGCCCCAGCATTTT
j_gene: TRBJ1-2; d_gene: .; abundance: .; v_gene: TRBV15; CDR3aa: CATSRELAENGYTF; CDR3nt: TGTGCCACCAGCAGAGAATTGGCAGAAAACGGCTACACCTTC
j_gene: TRBJ2-3; d_gene: TRBD1; abundance: .; v_gene: TRBV10-3; CDR3aa: CAISAGTGDTDTQYF; CDR3nt: TGTGCCATCAGTGCGGGGACAGGGGACACAGATACGCAGTATTTT
j_gene: TRBJ2-4; d_gene: .; abundance: .; v_gene: TRBV4-1; CDR3aa: CASSQDTGRGIQYF; CDR3nt: TGCGCCAGCAGCCAAGATACGGGGCGGGGCATTCAGTACTTC
j_gene: TRBJ2-7; d_gene: .; abundance: .; v_gene: TRBV14; CDR3aa: CASSPSSYRQVYEQYF; CDR3nt: TGTGCCAGCAGCCCTAGTTCTTACCGACAGGTCTACGAGCAGTACTTC
j_gene: TRBJ1-4; d_gene: TRBD1; abundance: .; v_gene: TRBV7-2; CDR3aa: CASSVQGASNEKLFF; CDR3nt: TGTGCCAGCAGCGTACAGGGGGCCTCTAATGAAAAACTGTTTTTT
j_gene: TRBJ1-4; d_gene: TRBD1; abundance: .; v_gene: TRBV2; CDR3aa: CASSVQGASGEKLFF; CDR3nt: TGTGCCAGCAGTGTCCAGGGGGCCTCGGGTGAAAAACTGTTTTTT
j_gene: TRBJ1-1; d_gene: .; abundance: .; v_gene: TRBV5-1; CDR3aa: CASSNHMARDTEAFF; CDR3nt: TGCGCCAGCAGCAATCACATGGCCCGGGACACTGAAGCTTTCTTT
j_gene: TRBJ2-1; d_gene: TRBD2; abundance: .; v_gene: TRBV5-1; CDR3aa: CASSFALAGGDNEQFF; CDR3nt: TGCGCCAGCAGCTTTGCACTCGCGGGGGGAGACAATGAGCAGTTCTTC
j_gene: TRBJ2-5; d_gene: .; abundance: .; v_gene: TRBV11-2; CDR3aa: CASSSPGQGQTQYF; CDR3nt: TGTGCCAGCAGCTCCCCCGGGCAGGGACAGACCCAGTACTTC
j_gene: TRBJ2-7; d_gene: TRBD1; abundance: few; v_gene: TRBV6-6; CDR3aa: CASSTGTGSYEQYF; CDR3nt: TGTGCCAGCAGTACCGGGACAGGTTCCTACGAGCAGTACTTC
j_gene: TRBJ2-5; d_gene: .; abundance: .; v_gene: TRBV7-6; CDR3aa: CASSWGPKGETQYF; CDR3nt: TGTGCCAGCAGCTGGGGCCCGAAAGGGGAGACCCAGTACTTC
j_gene: TRBJ2-3; d_gene: TRBD2; abundance: once; v_gene: TRBV5-1; CDR3aa: CASSALLAGIHSTDTQYF; CDR3nt: TGCGCCAGCAGCGCGCTACTAGCGGGGATACATAGCACAGATACGCAGTATTTT
j_gene: TRBJ1-2; d_gene: TRBD1; abundance: .; v_gene: TRBV6-1; CDR3aa: CASSEIRWGQAYNYGYTF; CDR3nt: TGTGCCAGCAGTGAAATACGATGGGGACAGGCTTATAACTATGGCTACACCTTC
j_gene: TRBJ1-1; d_gene: .; abundance: .; v_gene: TRBV5-4; CDR3aa: CASSRGLQNTEAFF; CDR3nt: TGTGCCAGCAGCCGAGGACTGCAGAACACTGAAGCTTTCTTT
j_gene: TRBJ2-7; d_gene: .; abundance: .; v_gene: TRBV5-1; CDR3aa: CASSPPTGTQPEEQYF; CDR3nt: TGCGCCAGCAGCCCGCCCACCGGGACACAGCCAGAGGAGCAGTACTTC
j_gene: TRBJ1-2; d_gene: .; abundance: once; v_gene: TRBV30; CDR3aa: CAWSGRGNHYGYTF; CDR3nt: TGTGCCTGGAGTGGGCGAGGGAATCACTATGGCTACACCTTC
j_gene: TRBJ1-5; d_gene: TRBD1; abundance: once; v_gene: TRBV5-5; CDR3aa: CASSPLTGLNQPQHF; CDR3nt: TGTGCCAGCAGCCCCCTGACAGGGTTGAATCAGCCCCAGCATTTT
j_gene: TRBJ2-7; d_gene: TRBD1; abundance: .; v_gene: TRBV13; CDR3aa: CASSGTGTREGYEQYF; CDR3nt: TGTGCCAGCAGCGGGACAGGGACTCGAGAGGGCTACGAGCAGTACTTC
j_gene: TRBJ2-7; d_gene: TRBD1; abundance: once; v_gene: TRBV5-1; CDR3aa: CASSSTGSYEQYF; CDR3nt: TGCGCCAGCAGCTCGACAGGGTCCTACGAGCAGTACTTC
j_gene: TRBJ1-1; d_gene: .; abundance: .; v_gene: TRBV18; CDR3aa: CASSPDRRLEAFF; CDR3nt: TGTGCCAGCTCACCAGACCGCCGCCTGGAAGCTTTCTTT
j_gene: TRBJ2-7; d_gene: .; abundance: .; v_gene: TRBV10-3; CDR3aa: CAISEGRSYEQYF; CDR3nt: TGTGCCATCAGTGAGGGTAGGTCCTACGAGCAGTACTTC
j_gene: TRBJ2-2; d_gene: .; abundance: .; v_gene: TRBV9; CDR3aa: CASSPHKTGELFF; CDR3nt: TGTGCCAGCAGCCCGCACAAGACCGGGGAGCTGTTTTTT
j_gene: TRBJ2-1; d_gene: TRBD2; abundance: .; v_gene: TRBV14; CDR3aa: CASSQGAGGPRGEQFF; CDR3nt: TGTGCCAGCAGCCAAGGAGCGGGAGGGCCGCGGGGTGAGCAGTTCTTC